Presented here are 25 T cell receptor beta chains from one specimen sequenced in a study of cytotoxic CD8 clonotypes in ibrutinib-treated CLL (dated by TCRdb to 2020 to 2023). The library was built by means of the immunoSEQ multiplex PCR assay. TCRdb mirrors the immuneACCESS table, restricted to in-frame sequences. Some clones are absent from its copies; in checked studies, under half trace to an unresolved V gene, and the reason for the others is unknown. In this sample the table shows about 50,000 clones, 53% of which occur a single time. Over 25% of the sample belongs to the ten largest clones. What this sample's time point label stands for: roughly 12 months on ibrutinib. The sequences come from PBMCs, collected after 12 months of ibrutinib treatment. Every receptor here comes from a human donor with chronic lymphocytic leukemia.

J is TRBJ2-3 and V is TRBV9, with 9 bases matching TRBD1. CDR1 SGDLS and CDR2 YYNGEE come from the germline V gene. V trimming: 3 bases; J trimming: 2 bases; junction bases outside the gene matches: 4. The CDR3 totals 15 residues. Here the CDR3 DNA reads TGTGCCAGCAGCGGCGGGACAGGGCTCACAGATACGCAGTATTTT. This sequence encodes CASSGGTGLTDTQYF. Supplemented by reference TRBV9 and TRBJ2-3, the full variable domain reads DSGVTQTPKHLITATGQRVTLRCSPRSGDLSVYWYQQSLDQGLQFLIQYYNGEERAKGNILERFSAQQFPDLHSELNLSSLELGDSALYFCASSGGTGLTDTQYFGPGTRLTVL.

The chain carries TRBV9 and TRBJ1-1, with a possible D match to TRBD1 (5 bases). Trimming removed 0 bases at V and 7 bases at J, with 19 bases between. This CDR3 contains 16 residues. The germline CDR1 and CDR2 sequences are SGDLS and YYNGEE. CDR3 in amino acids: CASSVGSGGAQSEAFF. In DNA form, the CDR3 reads TGTGCCAGCAGCGTAGGCTCGGGAGGGGCGCAGAGTGAAGCTTTCTTT.

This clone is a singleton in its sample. The CDR3 coding sequence is TGTGCCAGCTCACCTGTTGCAGCGGGAGAGGGCTCCTACGAGCAGTACTTC. This sequence encodes CASSPVAAGEGSYEQYF. This chain connects TRBV18 to TRBJ2-7, with 8 bases matching TRBD2. In germline, CDR1 is KGHSH, CDR2 LQKENI. This CDR3 spans 17 amino acids. The junction had 10 bases not matched to a gene; V was cut back by 3 bases and J by 0 bases.

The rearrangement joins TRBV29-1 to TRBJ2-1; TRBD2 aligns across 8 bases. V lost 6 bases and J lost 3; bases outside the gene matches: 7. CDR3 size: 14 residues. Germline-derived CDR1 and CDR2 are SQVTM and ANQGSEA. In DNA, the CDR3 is TGCAGCGTCGATAGCGGGATCTACTACAATGAGCAGTTCTTC. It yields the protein CSVDSGIYYNEQFF.

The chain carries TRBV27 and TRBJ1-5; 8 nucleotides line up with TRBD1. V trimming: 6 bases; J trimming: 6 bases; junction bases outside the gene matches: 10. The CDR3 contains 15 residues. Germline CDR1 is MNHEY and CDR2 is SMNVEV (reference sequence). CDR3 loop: CASSPRQGRSQPQHF. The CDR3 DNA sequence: TGTGCCAGCAGCCCCAGACAGGGGCGAAGTCAGCCCCAGCATTTT.

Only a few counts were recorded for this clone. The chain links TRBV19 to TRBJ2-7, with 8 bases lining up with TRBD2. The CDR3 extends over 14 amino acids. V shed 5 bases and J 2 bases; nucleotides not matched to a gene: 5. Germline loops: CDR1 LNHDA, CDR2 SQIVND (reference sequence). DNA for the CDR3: TGTGCCAGTAGTCGGACTAGCCGACCCTACGAGCAGTACTTC. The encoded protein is CASSRTSRPYEQYF.

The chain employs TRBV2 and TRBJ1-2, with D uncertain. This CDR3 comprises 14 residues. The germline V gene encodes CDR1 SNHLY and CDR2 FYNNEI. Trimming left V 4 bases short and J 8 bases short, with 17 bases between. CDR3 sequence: CASSGEGYSSGYTF. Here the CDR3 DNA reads TGTGCCAGCAGTGGGGAAGGGTACAGTTCAGGCTACACCTTC.

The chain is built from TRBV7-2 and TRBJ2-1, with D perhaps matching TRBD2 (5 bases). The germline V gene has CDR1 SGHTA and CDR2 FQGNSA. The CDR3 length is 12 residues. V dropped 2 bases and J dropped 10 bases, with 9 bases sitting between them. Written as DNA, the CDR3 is TGTGCCAGCAGCTTACAGCCTAGCGAGCAGTTCTTC. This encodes CASSLQPSEQFF.

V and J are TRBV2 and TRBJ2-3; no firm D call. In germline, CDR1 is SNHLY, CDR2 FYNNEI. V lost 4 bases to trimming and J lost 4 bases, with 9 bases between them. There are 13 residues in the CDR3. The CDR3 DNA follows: TGTGCCAGCAGTGCCCTAGAGGCAGATACGCAGTATTTT. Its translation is CASSALEADTQYF. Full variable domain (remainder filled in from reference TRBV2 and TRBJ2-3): EPEVTQTPSHQVTQMGQEVILRCVPISNHLYFYWYRQILGQKVEFLVSFYNNEISEKSEIFDDQFSVERPDGSNFTLKIRSTKLEDSAMYFCASSALEADTQYFGPGTRLTVL.

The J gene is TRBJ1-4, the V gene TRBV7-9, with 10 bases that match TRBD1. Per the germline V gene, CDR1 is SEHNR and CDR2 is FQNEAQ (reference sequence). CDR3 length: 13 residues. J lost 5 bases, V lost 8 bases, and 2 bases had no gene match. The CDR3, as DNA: TGTGCCAGCGAGACAGGGGGCAATGAAAAACTGTTTTTT. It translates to CASETGGNEKLFF.

Here the CDR3 reads CASSQATYTEAFF. CDR3 DNA sequence: TGCGCCAGCAGCCAAGCCACCTACACTGAAGCTTTCTTT. The chain couples TRBV4-1 to TRBJ1-1; D unclear. Trimming cost V 1 base and J 3 bases, with 6 bases left between them. CDR1 MGHRA and CDR2 YSYEKL come from the germline V gene. This CDR3 has 13 amino acids.

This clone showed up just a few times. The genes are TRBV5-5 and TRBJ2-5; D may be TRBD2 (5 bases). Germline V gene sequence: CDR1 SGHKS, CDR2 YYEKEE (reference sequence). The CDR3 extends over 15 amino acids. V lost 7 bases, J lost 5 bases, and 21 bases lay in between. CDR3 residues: CASAPGLAPEETQYF. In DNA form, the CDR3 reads TGTGCCAGCGCCCCGGGCCTAGCACCAGAGGAGACCCAGTACTTC.

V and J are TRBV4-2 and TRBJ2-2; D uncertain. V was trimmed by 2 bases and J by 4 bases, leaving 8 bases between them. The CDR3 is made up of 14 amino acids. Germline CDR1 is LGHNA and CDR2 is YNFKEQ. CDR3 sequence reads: CASSQFDRTGELFF. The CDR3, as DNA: TGTGCCAGCAGCCAATTCGACCGCACCGGGGAGCTGTTTTTT.

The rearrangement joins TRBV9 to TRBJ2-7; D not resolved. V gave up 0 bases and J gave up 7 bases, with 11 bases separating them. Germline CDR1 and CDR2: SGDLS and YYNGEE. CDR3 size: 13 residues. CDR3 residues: CASSVVVNGEQYF. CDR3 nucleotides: TGTGCCAGCAGCGTAGTCGTCAACGGGGAGCAGTACTTC.

This CDR3 reads CASSLVGTGGAGEKLFF. The DNA for the CDR3 is TGCGCCAGCAGCTTGGTCGGGACAGGGGGCGCGGGTGAAAAACTGTTTTTT. The rearrangement links TRBV5-1 to TRBJ1-4; 12 bases map to TRBD1. This CDR3 contains 17 residues. V lost 0 bases to trimming and J lost 7 bases; unmatched junction nucleotides: 7. The V gene's germline CDR1 is SGHRS and CDR2 YFSETQ.

The CDR3 protein is CASSVTSSSYEQYF. CDR3 nucleotides: TGTGCCAGCAGTGTGACTTCTAGCTCCTACGAGCAGTACTTC. The gene calls are TRBV5-5 and TRBJ2-7; D not certain. The V and J ends lost 5 bases and 0 bases respectively, with 12 bases between them. Germline CDR1 and CDR2: SGHKS and YYEKEE (reference sequence). This CDR3 spans 14 amino acids. The entire variable domain, with the rest obtained from reference TRBV5-5 and TRBJ2-7, is as follows: DAGVTQSPTHLIKTRGQQVTLRCSPISGHKSVSWYQQVLGQGPQFIFQYYEKEERGRGNFPDRFSARQFPNYSSELNVNALLLGDSALYLCASSVTSSSYEQYFGPGTRLTVT.

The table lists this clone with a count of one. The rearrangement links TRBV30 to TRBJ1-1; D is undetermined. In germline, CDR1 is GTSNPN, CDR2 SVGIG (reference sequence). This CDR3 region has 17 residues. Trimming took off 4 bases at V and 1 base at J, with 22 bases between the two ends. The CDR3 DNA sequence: TGTGCCTGGACCCGCTCCGACTTCCGATGGGAGAACACTGAAGCTTTCTTT. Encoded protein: CAWTRSDFRWENTEAFF.

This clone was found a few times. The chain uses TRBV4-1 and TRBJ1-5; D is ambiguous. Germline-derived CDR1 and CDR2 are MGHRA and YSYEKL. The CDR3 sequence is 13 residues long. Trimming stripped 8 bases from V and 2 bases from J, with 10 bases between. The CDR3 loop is CASRGEGNQPQHF. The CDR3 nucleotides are TGCGCCAGCCGCGGAGAGGGCAATCAGCCCCAGCATTTT.

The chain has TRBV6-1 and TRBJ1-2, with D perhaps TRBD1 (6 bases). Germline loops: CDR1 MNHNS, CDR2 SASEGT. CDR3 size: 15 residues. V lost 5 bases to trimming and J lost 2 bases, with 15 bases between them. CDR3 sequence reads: CASSREGGPNYGYTF. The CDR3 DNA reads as TGTGCCAGCAGTCGCGAGGGGGGGCCGAACTATGGCTACACCTTC.

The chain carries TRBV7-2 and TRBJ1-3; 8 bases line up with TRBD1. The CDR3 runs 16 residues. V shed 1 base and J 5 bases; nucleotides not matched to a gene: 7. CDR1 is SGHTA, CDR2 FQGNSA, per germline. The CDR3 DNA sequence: TGTGCCAGCAGCTTAGGAGGCAGGGGGCAAAGAAACACCATATATTTT. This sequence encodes CASSLGGRGQRNTIYF.

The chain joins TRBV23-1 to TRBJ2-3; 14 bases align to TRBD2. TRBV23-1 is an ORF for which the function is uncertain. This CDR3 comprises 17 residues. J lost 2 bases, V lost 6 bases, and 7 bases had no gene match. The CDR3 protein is CASRPGLAGEVTDTQYF. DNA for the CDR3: TGCGCCAGCAGACCGGGACTAGCGGGGGAGGTCACAGATACGCAGTATTTT.

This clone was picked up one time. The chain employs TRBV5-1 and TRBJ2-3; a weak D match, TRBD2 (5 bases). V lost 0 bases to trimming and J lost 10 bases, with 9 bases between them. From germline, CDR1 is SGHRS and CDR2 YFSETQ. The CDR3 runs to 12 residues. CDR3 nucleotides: TGCGCCAGCAGCTTGGAGGCGAGGGCGCAGTATTTT. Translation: CASSLEARAQYF.

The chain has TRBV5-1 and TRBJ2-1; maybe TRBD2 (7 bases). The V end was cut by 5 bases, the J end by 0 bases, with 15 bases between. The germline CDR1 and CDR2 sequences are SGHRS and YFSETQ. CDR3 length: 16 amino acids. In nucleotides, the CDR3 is TGCGCCAGCAGGCCTGCAGGGGAGGGCTCCTACAATGAGCAGTTCTTC. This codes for CASRPAGEGSYNEQFF.

CDR3 region: CASRTADSGQPQHF. The CDR3 bases are TGTGCCAGCAGGACCGCCGATTCAGGTCAGCCCCAGCATTTT. The V gene is TRBV6-1, the J gene TRBJ1-5; no reliable D call. V lost 6 bases and J lost 6, with 15 bases in between. Germline V gives CDR1 MNHNS, CDR2 SASEGT. This CDR3 region has 14 residues.

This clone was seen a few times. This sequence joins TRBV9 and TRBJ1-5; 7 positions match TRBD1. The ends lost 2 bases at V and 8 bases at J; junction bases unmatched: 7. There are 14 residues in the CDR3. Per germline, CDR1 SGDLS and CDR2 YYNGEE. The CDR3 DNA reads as TGTGCCAGCAGCGTCGGACAGGCCGGGGAGCCCCAGCATTTT. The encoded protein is CASSVGQAGEPQHF.